This TCR beta chain was observed in a study of blood T cell repertoires in COVID-19. Germline V gene data show CDR1 as SGHRS and CDR2 as YFSETQ. The ends lost 7 bases at V and 5 bases at J; junction bases unmatched: 2. This CDR3 is 12 amino acids long. Here immunoSEQ multiplex PCR was the method, and the copy in TCRdb shows in-frame clones only, minus some. This table has about 160,000 clones, roughly 84% appearing once. The receptor was derived from a man aged 60-69 years who had recovered from COVID-19. Sequencing was carried out using peripheral blood. The rearrangement uses TRBV5-1 and TRBJ1-1; 10 positions agree with TRBD1. The CDR3 nucleotides are TGCGCCAGCGGACAGGGGGAAACTGAAGCTTTCTTT. This translates into CASGQGETEAFF.